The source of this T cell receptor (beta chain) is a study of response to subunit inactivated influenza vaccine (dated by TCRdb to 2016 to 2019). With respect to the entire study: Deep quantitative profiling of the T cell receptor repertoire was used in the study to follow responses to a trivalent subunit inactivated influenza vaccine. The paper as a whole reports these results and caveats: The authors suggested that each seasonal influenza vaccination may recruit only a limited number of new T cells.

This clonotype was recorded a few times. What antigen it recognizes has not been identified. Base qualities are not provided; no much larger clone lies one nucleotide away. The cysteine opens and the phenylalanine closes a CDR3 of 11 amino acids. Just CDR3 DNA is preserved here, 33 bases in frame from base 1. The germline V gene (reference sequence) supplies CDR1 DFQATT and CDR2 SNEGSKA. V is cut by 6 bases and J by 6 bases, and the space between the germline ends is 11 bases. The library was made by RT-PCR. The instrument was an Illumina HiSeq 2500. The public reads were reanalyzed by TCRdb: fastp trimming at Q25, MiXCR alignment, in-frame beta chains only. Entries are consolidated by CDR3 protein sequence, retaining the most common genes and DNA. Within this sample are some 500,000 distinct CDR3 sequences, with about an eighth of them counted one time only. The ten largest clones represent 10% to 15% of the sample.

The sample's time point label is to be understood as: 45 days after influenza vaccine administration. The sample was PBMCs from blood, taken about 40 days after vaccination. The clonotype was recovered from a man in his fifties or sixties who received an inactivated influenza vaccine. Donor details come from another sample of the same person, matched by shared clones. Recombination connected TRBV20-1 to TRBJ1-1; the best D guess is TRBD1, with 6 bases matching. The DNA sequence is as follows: TGCAGTGCCTACGGACAGTCTGAAGCTTTCTTT. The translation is CSAYGQSEAFF.